This TCR beta chain is from a study of blood T cell repertoires in COVID-19. Study summary: Sample material is recorded as cDNA or gDNA derived from T cells, B-cell-depleted T cells, or PBMCs.

Categorization into cohorts depended on clinical history that participants reported. This CDR3 spans 14 amino acids. Trimming shortened V by 6 bases and J by 3 bases, and 16 bases separated the two germline ends. Germline CDR1 is SGHDT and CDR2 is YYEEEE. Authors' processing steps: Counts of nucleated cells, estimated from reference gene primer amplification, were obtained. Method: immunoSEQ multiplex PCR; TCRdb's copy keeps in-frame clones and lacks some. D and trimming come from the DNA, and the V and J calls and clone size come from that table. Counted here are 280,000 or so clones, about nine tenths occurring once; the ten biggest clones make up roughly 2.9%.

This TCR was recovered from a woman in her 50s who had been exposed to COVID-19. The chain is built from TRBV5-6 and TRBJ2-7; possibly TRBD2 for D (6 bases). Sequenced material: PBMCs or T cells enriched from blood (not recorded which). CDR3 bases: TGTGCCAGCACATTAGGGACTGAGTTCTACGAGCAGTACTTC. This gives the protein CASTLGTEFYEQYF.